One sample yielded the 6 T cell receptor beta chains listed below, sequenced in a study of blood T cell repertoires in COVID-19. Repertoires were generated with immunoSEQ multiplex PCR, while TCRdb's copy carries only in-frame clones and drops some. The repertoire holds under 60,000 clones, around four fifths seen once, with around 9.6% in the top ten. Material: peripheral blood. These TCRs come from a man aged 25-45 years with COVID-19, enrolled during active disease.

The J gene is TRBJ1-5, the V gene TRBV19; a weak D match, TRBD1 (6 bases). Germline V lookup: CDR1 LNHDA, CDR2 SQIVND (reference sequence). V lost 9 bases and J 1 base, leaving 19 bases between the germline ends. This CDR3 contains 16 residues. The CDR3 loop is CASSGLEGTSNQPQHF. DNA of the CDR3: TGTGCCAGCTCGGGGCTTGAGGGGACAAGCAATCAGCCCCAGCATTTT.

The rearrangement uses TRBV30 and TRBJ1-5; the match to TRBD1 covers 7 bases. Germline loops: CDR1 GTSNPN, CDR2 SVGIG (reference sequence). The V gene end was trimmed by 1 base and the J gene end by 2 bases; junction bases not matched to a gene: 2. This CDR3 has 14 amino acids. The CDR3 DNA follows: TGTGCCTGGAGTGCCGGGACAGGCAATCAGCCCCAGCATTTT. It codes for CAWSAGTGNQPQHF.

The chain uses TRBV27 and TRBJ2-6, with a tentative D call TRBD2 (6 bases). This CDR3 is 16 amino acids long. CDR1 is MNHEY, CDR2 SMNVEV, per germline (reference sequence). Trimming stripped 3 bases from V and 0 bases from J, with 9 bases between. The chain's CDR3 is CASSLGLPSGANVLTF. The CDR3 DNA follows: TGTGCCAGCAGTTTGGGACTGCCCTCTGGGGCCAACGTCCTGACTTTC.

This clone has a handful of counts. The chain has TRBV3-1 (or the pseudogene TRBV3-2) and TRBJ1-4; no clear D gene. V was trimmed by 6 bases and J by 7 bases, leaving 9 bases between them. The CDR3 has 12 residues. The germline CDR1 and CDR2 sequences are LGHDT and YNNKEL (reference sequence). CDR3 bases: TGTGCCAGCAGTCGACACGGTGAAAAACTGTTTTTT. It translates to CASSRHGEKLFF.

The chain joins TRBV29-1 to TRBJ1-2; 7 bases match TRBD1. This CDR3 is built from 13 residues. V dropped 3 bases and J dropped 8; count of bases not matched to a gene: 9. Germline V gene lookup returns CDR1 SQVTM and CDR2 ANQGSEA. The DNA of the CDR3 is TGCAGCGTTGATACAGGGGAATGGGGGGGCTACACCTTC. Amino acids: CSVDTGEWGGYTF.

This rearrangement joins TRBV28 to TRBJ2-7; 12 bases match TRBD2. The CDR3 has 16 amino acids. V lost 5 bases, J lost 3 bases, and 8 bases stayed unmatched. The germline gives CDR1 MDHEN, CDR2 SYDVKM. CDR3 DNA: TGTGCCAGCAGTAGCCCGGGACTAGCGGGCCTCTACGAGCAGTACTTC. Its translation: CASSSPGLAGLYEQYF.